This TCR beta chain emerged from a study of beta chain features in type 1 diabetes. Study-wide results and caveats: Moderately but significantly shorter TCRB CDR3s were found in Type 1 diabetes patients in all four CD4+ subsets.

The investigators reverse transcribed all of the isolated RNA, so they sequenced expressed TCRB transcripts. The method was immunoSEQ multiplex PCR; TCRdb's version includes in-frame clones alone and lacks a portion of them. The sample comprises 350,000 to 450,000 clones, over 12% of which are singletons, and about 0.018% rests with the top ten. The V and J ends lost 2 bases and 4 bases respectively, with 17 bases between them. Looked up from germline, CDR1 is GTSNPN and CDR2 is SVGIG (reference sequence). The CDR3 sequence is 15 residues long. A remark on this clone: Its antigen is undetermined.

The TCR sequence derives from a young woman in good health. V usage is TRBV30 and J usage is TRBJ1-1, with D possibly being TRBD1 (5 bases). The sequenced sample consisted of naive CD4+ T cells from blood. Here the CDR3 DNA reads TGTGCCTGGAGTCCCCGGGGGGGGGTATCCACTGAAGCTTTCTTT. This sequence encodes CAWSPRGGVSTEAFF. The entire variable domain, with the rest obtained from reference TRBV30 and TRBJ1-1, is as follows: SQTIHQWPATLVQPVGSPLSLECTVEGTSNPNLYWYRQAAGRGLQLLFYSVGIGQISSEVPQNLSASRPQDRQFILSSKKLLLSDSGFYLCAWSPRGGVSTEAFFGQGTRLTVV.